This is a list of T cell receptor beta chains from one sample in a study of neoadjuvant nivolumab and ipilimumab in lung cancer. The data were produced by immunoSEQ multiplex PCR, yet TCRdb's version contains in-frame clones alone and is incomplete. The data contain tens of thousands of clones, 80% of them singletons. Source: peripheral blood, taken before neoadjuvant nivolumab, alone or with ipilimumab. These receptors were obtained from an adult with non-small cell lung cancer. CDR3s include the opening cysteine and the closing phenylalanine or tryptophan. The D gene is left open where the match is weak. Clone sizes are given selectively: once, few, many, or a class where the clone is expanded.

.	TRBV7-2	TRBJ1-1	.	TGTGCCAGCAGCTTGACAGGAGCCGTTATCGCTTTCTTT	CASSLTGAVIAFF
.	TRBV5-1	TRBJ2-6	.	TGCGCCAGCAGAACCGCCATAGAGAGCTCTGGGGCCAACGTCCTGACTTTC	CASRTAIESSGANVLTF
TRBD1	TRBV7-9	TRBJ1-1	.	TGTGCCAGCAGTCCAACGGACAGGCGGGAGAACACTGAAGCTTTCTTT	CASSPTDRRENTEAFF
.	TRBV23-1	TRBJ1-6	.	TGCGCCAGCAGACAAGGAAAGCGGTCCCTCCACTTT	CASRQGKRSLHF
TRBD1	TRBV7-2	TRBJ1-1	.	TGTGCCAGCAGCTTAGCCCCACCCCAGACAGGGTTTGGTGAGGAAGCTTTCTTT	CASSLAPPQTGFGEEAFF
.	TRBV4-3	TRBJ2-5	.	TGCGCCAGCAGCCAAGACCGGACAGAGTACCAAGAGACCCAGTACTTC	CASSQDRTEYQETQYF
TRBD1	TRBV7-9	TRBJ1-2	.	TGTGCCAGCAGCCTCGGGACAGAGTATGGCTACACCTTC	CASSLGTEYGYTF
.	TRBV6-5	TRBJ2-7	few	TGTGCCACCGCGACAGGCACGAGCTCCTACGAGCAGTACTTC	CATATGTSSYEQYF
TRBD1	TRBV19	TRBJ1-1	.	TGTGCCAGTAGCCCAGGACAGGGGTCGATGAACACTGAAGCTTTCTTT	CASSPGQGSMNTEAFF
TRBD1	TRBV7-6	TRBJ2-7	.	TGTGCCAGCAGCTTAGCAGGACAGGGGAGCTACGAGCAGTACTTC	CASSLAGQGSYEQYF
TRBD2	TRBV6-5	TRBJ2-3	.	TGTGCCAGCAGTTACACTAGCGGGGAGGGCACAGATACGCAGTATTTT	CASSYTSGEGTDTQYF
.	TRBV4-2	TRBJ2-3	once	TGTGCCAGCAGCCAAAGCCCGGGATCCGTCTCAGATACGCAGTATTTT	CASSQSPGSVSDTQYF
TRBD1	TRBV7-9	TRBJ2-5	.	TGTGCCAGCAGCCCCGGGACAGAAGAGACCCAGTACTTC	CASSPGTEETQYF
TRBD1	TRBV6-6	TRBJ1-2	once	TGTGCCAGCAGTTTGACAGGGGGCTCGAGGGGCTACACCTTC	CASSLTGGSRGYTF
.	TRBV7-2	TRBJ2-1	.	TGTGCCAGCAGCTTAACAGGGGCGGGCTCCGGGAGCAATGAGCAGTTCTTC	CASSLTGAGSGSNEQFF
TRBD2	TRBV6-1	TRBJ2-3	.	TGTGCCAGCAGTGAAGTAGAAGCGGGGGGCAAAGATACGCAGTATTTT	CASSEVEAGGKDTQYF
.	TRBV18	TRBJ1-5	.	TGTGCCAGCTCACCAGGGCTGCAGCCCCAGCATTTT	CASSPGLQPQHF
.	TRBV9	TRBJ1-2	.	TGTGCCAGCAGCCCTCGTGCAGGCGACTTTTCTGGGGATGGCTACACCTTC	CASSPRAGDFSGDGYTF
.	TRBV4-1	TRBJ2-7	.	TGCGCCAGCAGCCAAGATGAGGCAGGGACCTACGAGCAGTACTTC	CASSQDEAGTYEQYF
.	TRBV7-2	TRBJ1-2	.	TGTGCCAGCAGCTTAGCTGGTTCGGGAGGCTACACCTTC	CASSLAGSGGYTF
TRBD1	TRBV5-8	TRBJ1-4	few	TGTGCCAGCAGGAGACCGGGACAGTCCTATGAAAAACTGTTTTTT	CASRRPGQSYEKLFF